This T cell receptor (beta chain) was sequenced for a study of T cells in Graves' hyperthyroidism and ophthalmopathy. Study-level information: Initial diagnosis, before any treatment, was when peripheral blood was collected.

Patients were excluded because of uncontrolled infection, other autoimmune disease, pregnancy or lactation. The authors obtained PBMCs from more than 8 ml of fresh peripheral blood. TCR beta CDR3 regions were amplified from RNA. Initially, a first-round RT-PCR of the TCR CDR3 employed the HTBI primer set. TCRdb re-analysed the multiplex PCR reads in MiXCR, keeping a single row per CDR3 protein. Of approximately 400,000 distinct CDR3 sequences listed, 15% to 18% are singletons. CDR3 length: 14 amino acids. The germline V gene has CDR1 ENHRY and CDR2 SYGVKD. The V and J ends lost 6 bases and 2 bases, in that order; junction bases with no gene match: 5. This clonotype was recorded at least ten times. What it binds is unknown. The study, taken as a whole, reports: Blood samples included most of the expanded thyroid clonotypes exceeding 0.001.

The gene calls are TRBV10-3 and TRBJ2-3, with 7 bases fitting TRBD1. The sequence was obtained from a woman between 18 and 29 years old with Graves' hyperthyroidism. The sequenced sample was blood. The CDR3 reads CAISRDSFTDTQYF. The CDR3 DNA reads TGTGCCATCAGCAGGGACAGCTTCACAGATACGCAGTATTTT.